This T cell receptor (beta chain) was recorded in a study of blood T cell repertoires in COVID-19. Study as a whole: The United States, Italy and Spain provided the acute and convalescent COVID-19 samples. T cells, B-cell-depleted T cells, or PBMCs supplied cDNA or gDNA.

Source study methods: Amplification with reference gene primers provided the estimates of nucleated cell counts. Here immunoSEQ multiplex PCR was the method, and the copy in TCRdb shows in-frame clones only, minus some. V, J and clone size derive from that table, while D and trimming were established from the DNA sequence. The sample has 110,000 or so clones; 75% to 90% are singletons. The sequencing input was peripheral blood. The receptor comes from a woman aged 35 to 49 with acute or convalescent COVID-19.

In DNA, the CDR3 is TGTGCCAGCAGTTCCAGGGCCTACACCCGTAGGAACACTGAAGCTTTCTTT. It specifies CASSSRAYTRRNTEAFF. This chain links TRBV28 with TRBJ1-1, with D perhaps matching TRBD1 (5 bases). CDR1 is MDHEN, CDR2 SYDVKM, per germline. The V and J ends lost 4 bases and 1 base respectively, with 19 bases between them. The CDR3 totals 17 residues.